This T cell receptor (beta chain) was profiled in a study of cytomegalovirus exposure and HLA in healthy donors. The repertoire was sequenced with immunoSEQ multiplex PCR; TCRdb's copy has only in-frame clones and lacks some. The table shows 90,000 to 150,000 clones, with approximately 88% occurring only once. Study observations and caveats: There were a few CMV-associated chains whose specificity for CMV antigens was confirmed in vitro. Altogether, some 160 TCR beta chains were recorded as cytomegalovirus-associated.

The CDR3 extends over 15 amino acids. Germline V lookup: CDR1 GTSNPN, CDR2 SVGIG (reference sequence). The V end was cut by 3 bases, the J end by 7 bases, with 16 bases between. As concerns this clone: Its antigen remains unidentified.

J is TRBJ1-6 and V is TRBV30, with a weak D call TRBD1 (6 bases). What was sequenced was PBMCs. The receptor comes from a woman aged 18 to 35 in good health and CMV-seropositive. The CDR3 spells CAWSPRGHLNSPLHF. DNA for the CDR3: TGTGCCTGGAGCCCTAGGGGACATCTCAATTCACCCCTCCACTTT.